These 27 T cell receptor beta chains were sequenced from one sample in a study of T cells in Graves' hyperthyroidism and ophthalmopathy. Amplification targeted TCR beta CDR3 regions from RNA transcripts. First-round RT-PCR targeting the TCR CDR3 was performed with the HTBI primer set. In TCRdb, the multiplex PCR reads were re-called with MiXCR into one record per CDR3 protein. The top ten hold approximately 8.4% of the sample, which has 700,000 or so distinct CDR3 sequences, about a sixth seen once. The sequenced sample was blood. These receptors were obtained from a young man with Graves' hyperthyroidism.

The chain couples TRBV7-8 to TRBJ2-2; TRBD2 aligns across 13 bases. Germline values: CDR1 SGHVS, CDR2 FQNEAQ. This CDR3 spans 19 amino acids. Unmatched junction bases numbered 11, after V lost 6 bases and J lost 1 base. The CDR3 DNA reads TGTGCCAGCAGACTTAGTCGACTAGCGGGAGGAAAGAACACCGGGGAGCTGTTTTTT. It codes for CASRLSRLAGGKNTGELFF.

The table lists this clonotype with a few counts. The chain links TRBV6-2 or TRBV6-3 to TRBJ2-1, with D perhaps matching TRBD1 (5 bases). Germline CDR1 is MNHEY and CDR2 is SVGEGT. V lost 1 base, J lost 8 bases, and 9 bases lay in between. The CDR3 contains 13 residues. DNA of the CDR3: TGTGCCAGCAGTTACTTAGGGGTCGATGAGCAGTTCTTC. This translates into CASSYLGVDEQFF.

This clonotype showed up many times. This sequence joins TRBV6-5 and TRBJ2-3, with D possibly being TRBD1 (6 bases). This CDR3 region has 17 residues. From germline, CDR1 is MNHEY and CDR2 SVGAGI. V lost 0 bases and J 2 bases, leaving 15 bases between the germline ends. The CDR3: CASSYSGQRRPTDTQYF. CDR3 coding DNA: TGTGCCAGCAGTTACTCGGGACAAAGGCGCCCCACAGATACGCAGTATTTT.

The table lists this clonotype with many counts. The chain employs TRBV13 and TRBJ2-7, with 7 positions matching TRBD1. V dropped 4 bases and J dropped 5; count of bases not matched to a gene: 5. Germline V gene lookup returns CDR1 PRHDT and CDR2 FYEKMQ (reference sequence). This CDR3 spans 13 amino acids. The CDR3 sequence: CASSSDRVHEQYF. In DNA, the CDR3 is TGTGCCAGCAGCTCAGACAGGGTCCACGAGCAGTACTTC.

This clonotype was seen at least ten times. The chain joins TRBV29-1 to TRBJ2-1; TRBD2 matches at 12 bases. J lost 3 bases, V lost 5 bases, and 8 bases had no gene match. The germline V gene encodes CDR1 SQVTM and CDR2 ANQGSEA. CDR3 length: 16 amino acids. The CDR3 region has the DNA TGCAGCGTTCTAGCGGGAGGGGGTGGGCTCTACAATGAGCAGTTCTTC. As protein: CSVLAGGGGLYNEQFF.

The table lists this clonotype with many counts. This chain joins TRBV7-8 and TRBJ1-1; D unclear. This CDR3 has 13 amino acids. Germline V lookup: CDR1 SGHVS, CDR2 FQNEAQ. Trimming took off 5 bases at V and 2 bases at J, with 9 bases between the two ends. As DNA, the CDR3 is TGTGCCAGCAGCCAGCGGTCCAACACTGAAGCTTTCTTT. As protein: CASSQRSNTEAFF.

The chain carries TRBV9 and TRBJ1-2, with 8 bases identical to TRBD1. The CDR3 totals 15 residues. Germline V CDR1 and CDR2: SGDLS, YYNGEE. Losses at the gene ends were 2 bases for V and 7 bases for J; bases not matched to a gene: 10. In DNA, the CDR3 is TGTGCCAGCAGCGTTTCGGACAGGGATCGGCGTGGCTACACCTTC. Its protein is CASSVSDRDRRGYTF.

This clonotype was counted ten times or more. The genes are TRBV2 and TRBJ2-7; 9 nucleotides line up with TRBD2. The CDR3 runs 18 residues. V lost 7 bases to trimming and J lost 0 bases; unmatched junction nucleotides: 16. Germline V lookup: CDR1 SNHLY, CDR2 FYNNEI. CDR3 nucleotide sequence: TGTGCCAGCAAGGGTGCTAGCGGGGCCCTAAGGCACTCCTACGAGCAGTACTTC. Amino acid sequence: CASKGASGALRHSYEQYF.

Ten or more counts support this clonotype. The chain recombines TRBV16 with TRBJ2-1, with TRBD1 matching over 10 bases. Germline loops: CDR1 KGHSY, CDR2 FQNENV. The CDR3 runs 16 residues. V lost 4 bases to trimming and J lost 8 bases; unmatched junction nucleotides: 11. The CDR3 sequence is CASSPREGQGTHEQFF. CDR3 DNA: TGTGCCAGCAGCCCCCGGGAGGGACAGGGGACCCATGAGCAGTTCTTC.

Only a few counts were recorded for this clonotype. CDR3 loop: CASSQDQINQPQHF. The DNA of the CDR3 is TGCGCCAGCAGCCAAGATCAGATCAATCAGCCCCAGCATTTT. J is TRBJ1-5 and V is TRBV4-1; D remains unclear. The CDR3 is made up of 14 amino acids. Trimming removed 0 bases from V and 3 bases from J, with 6 bases in between. Germline assignment: CDR1 MGHRA and CDR2 YSYEKL.

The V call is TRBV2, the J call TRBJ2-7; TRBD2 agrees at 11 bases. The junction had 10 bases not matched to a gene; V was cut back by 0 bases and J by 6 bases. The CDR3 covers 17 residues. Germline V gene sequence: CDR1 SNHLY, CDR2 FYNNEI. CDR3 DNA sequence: TGTGCCAGCAGTGAAGCGCTTCATAGCGGGAGGGCCTCCGAGCAGTACTTC. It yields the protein CASSEALHSGRASEQYF.

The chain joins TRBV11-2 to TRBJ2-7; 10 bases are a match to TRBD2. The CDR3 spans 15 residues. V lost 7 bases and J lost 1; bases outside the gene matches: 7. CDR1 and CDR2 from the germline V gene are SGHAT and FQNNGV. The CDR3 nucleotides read TGTGCCAGCATCTACGGACTAGCGGTTTCCTACGAGCAGTACTTC. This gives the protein CASIYGLAVSYEQYF.

The CDR3 sequence: CSAEGQSQETQYF. CDR3 in DNA: TGCAGTGCAGAGGGACAGTCGCAAGAGACCCAGTACTTC. This chain links TRBV20-1 with TRBJ2-5; 7 bases fit TRBD1. After removal of 6 bases from V and 2 bases from J, the junction contained 6 bases not matched to a gene. Germline V gene lookup returns CDR1 DFQATT and CDR2 SNEGSKA (reference sequence). The CDR3 has 13 residues.

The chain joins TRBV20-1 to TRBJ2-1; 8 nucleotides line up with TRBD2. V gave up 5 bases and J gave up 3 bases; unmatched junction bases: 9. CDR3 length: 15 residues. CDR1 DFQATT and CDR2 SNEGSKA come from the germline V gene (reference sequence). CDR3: CSADPGRVSYNEQFF. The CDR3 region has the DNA TGCAGTGCTGACCCCGGGAGGGTTAGCTACAATGAGCAGTTCTTC.

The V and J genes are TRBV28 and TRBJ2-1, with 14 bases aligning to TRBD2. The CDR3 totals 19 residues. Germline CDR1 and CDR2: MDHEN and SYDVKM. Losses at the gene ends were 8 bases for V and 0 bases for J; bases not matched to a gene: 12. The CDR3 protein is CASGRGLAGGQNSYNEQFF. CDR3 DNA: TGTGCCAGCGGAAGAGGACTAGCGGGAGGTCAAAACTCCTACAATGAGCAGTTCTTC.

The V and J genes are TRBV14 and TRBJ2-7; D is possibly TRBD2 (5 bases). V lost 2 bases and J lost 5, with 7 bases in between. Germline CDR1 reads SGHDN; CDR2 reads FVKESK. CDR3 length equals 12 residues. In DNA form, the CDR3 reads TGTGCCAGCAGCCAATCCGGGAACGAGCAGTACTTC. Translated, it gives CASSQSGNEQYF. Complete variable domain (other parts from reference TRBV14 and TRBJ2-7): EAGVTQFPSHSVIEKGQTVTLRCDPISGHDNLYWYRRVMGKEIKFLLHFVKESKQDESGMPNNRFLAERTGGTYSTLKVQPAELEDSGVYFCASSQSGNEQYFGPGTRLTVT.

CDR3 sequence reads: CASRLLATSYNEQFF. CDR3 coding DNA: TGTGCCAGCAGACTTCTAGCGACCTCCTACAATGAGCAGTTCTTC. The rearrangement uses TRBV7-6 and TRBJ2-1, with TRBD2 as a possible D gene (6 bases). The CDR3 loop spans 15 amino acids. V was pared by 6 bases and J by 0 bases, with 12 bases between. Per germline, CDR1 SGHVS and CDR2 FNYEAQ.

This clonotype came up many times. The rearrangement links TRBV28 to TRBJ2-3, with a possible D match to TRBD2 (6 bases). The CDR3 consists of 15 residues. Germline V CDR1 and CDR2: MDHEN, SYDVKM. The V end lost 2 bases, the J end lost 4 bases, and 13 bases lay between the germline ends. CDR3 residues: CASSLAPASADTQYF. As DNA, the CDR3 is TGTGCCAGCAGTTTAGCCCCGGCTAGCGCAGATACGCAGTATTTT.

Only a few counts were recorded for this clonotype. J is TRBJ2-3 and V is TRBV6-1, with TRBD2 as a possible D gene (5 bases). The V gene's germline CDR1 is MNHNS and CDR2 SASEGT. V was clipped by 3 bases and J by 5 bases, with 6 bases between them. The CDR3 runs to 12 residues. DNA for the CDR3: TGTGCCAGCAGTGACGGAGGAGATACGCAGTATTTT. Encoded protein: CASSDGGDTQYF.

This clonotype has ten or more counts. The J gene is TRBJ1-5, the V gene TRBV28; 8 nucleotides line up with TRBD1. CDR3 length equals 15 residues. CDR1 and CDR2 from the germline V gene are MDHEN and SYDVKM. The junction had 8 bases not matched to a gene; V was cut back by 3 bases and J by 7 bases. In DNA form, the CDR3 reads TGTGCCAGCAGTTTTACAGGGGGTCTCGGGCAGCCCCAGCATTTT. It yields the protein CASSFTGGLGQPQHF.

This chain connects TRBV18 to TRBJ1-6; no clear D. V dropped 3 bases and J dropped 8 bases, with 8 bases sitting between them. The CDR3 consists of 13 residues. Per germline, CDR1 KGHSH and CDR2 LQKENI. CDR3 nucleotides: TGTGCCAGCTCACCCAGTCAGGATTCACCCCTCCACTTT. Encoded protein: CASSPSQDSPLHF.

This chain's CDR3 is CASAVGYTQYF. The CDR3 DNA reads as TGTGCCAGCGCGGTGGGGTATACGCAGTATTTT. The V call is TRBV27, the J call TRBJ2-3; no clear D gene. The CDR3 totals 11 residues. Germline V gives CDR1 MNHEY, CDR2 SMNVEV (reference sequence). The V end lost 8 bases, the J end lost 7 bases, and 10 bases lay between the germline ends.

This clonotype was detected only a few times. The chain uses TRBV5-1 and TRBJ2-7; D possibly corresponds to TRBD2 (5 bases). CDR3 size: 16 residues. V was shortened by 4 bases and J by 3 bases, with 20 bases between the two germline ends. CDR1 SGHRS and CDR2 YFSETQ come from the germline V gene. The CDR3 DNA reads TGCGCCAGCAGCCCGGGAAAGGGCGGACCATACTACGAGCAGTACTTC. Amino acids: CASSPGKGGPYYEQYF.

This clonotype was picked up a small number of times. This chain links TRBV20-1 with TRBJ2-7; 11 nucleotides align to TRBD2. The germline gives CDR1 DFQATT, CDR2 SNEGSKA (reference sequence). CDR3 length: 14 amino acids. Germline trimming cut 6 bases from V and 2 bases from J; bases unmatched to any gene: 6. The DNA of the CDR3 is TGCAGTGCGGGAATTAGCGGGAGGGCCTACGAGCAGTACTTC. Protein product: CSAGISGRAYEQYF.

In DNA form, the CDR3 reads TGTGCCAGCAGTGAAGCCTCACCAGGGGTGGGCACAGATACGCAGTATTTT. This gives the protein CASSEASPGVGTDTQYF. The chain is built from TRBV6-1 and TRBJ2-3; maybe TRBD1 (6 bases). Germline values: CDR1 MNHNS, CDR2 SASEGT. Trimming removed 0 bases at V and 1 base at J, with 14 bases between. This CDR3 spans 17 amino acids.

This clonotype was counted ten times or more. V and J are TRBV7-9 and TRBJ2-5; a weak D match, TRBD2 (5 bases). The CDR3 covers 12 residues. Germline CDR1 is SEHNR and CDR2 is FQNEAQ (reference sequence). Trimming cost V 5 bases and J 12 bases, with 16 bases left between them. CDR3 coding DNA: TGTGCCAGCAGCCTCGAGGTAGCGACGGAGTACTTC. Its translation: CASSLEVATEYF.

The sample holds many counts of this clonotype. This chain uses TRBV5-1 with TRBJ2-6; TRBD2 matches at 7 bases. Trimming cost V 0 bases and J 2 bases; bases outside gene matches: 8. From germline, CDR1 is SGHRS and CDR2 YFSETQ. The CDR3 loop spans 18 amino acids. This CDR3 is CASSLVGLSGTGANVLTF. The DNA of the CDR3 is TGCGCCAGCAGCTTGGTGGGCCTGAGCGGGACTGGGGCCAACGTCCTGACTTTC.